The rows below give T cell receptor beta chains drawn from one sample of a study of CD8 T cells in ankylosing spondylitis. TCRdb reprocessed the 5' RACE reads with MiXCR, giving one entry per CDR3 protein. This table holds about 420,000 distinct CDR3 sequences, about a fifth found once. Sequenced: blood, either unsorted or a sorted T cell fraction (not recorded which). The receptors shown here come from a male donor with ankylosing spondylitis. CDR3s include the opening cysteine and the closing phenylalanine or tryptophan. The D gene is left open where the match is weak. Only part of the rows carry a size: once, few, many, or a class if the clone is expanded.

j_call v_call clone_size d_call cdr3_aa cdr3_nt
TRBJ1-1 TRBV18 - - CASSLTGRYPNTEAFF TGTGCCAGCTCACTGACTGGGCGGTACCCGAACACTGAAGCTTTCTTT
TRBJ1-1 TRBV19 many TRBD1 CASSTGGTGAVNTEAFF TGTGCCAGTAGTACGGGCGGGACAGGAGCCGTCAACACTGAAGCTTTCTTT
TRBJ1-5 TRBV3-1 few - CASSQRDYQPQHF TGTGCCAGCAGCCAACGGGATTATCAGCCCCAGCATTTT
TRBJ2-3 TRBV10-3 - - CAISEVVARTDTQYF TGTGCCATCAGTGAAGTTGTGGCCCGCACAGATACGCAGTATTTT
TRBJ2-1 TRBV12-3/TRBV12-4 - - CASKHLRDNEQFF TGTGCCAGCAAACACCTGCGGGACAATGAGCAGTTCTTC
TRBJ2-2 TRBV6-1 - TRBD2 CASTTSGSSRELFF TGTGCCAGCACGACTAGCGGGAGTAGCCGGGAGCTGTTTTTT
TRBJ2-7 TRBV7-3 few - CASSLDGSVHEQYF TGTGCCAGCAGCTTAGACGGGAGTGTCCACGAGCAGTACTTC
TRBJ1-1 TRBV20-1 few TRBD1 CSAGTGGPNTEAFF TGCAGTGCAGGGACAGGGGGTCCTAACACTGAAGCTTTCTTT
TRBJ2-1 TRBV5-1 few TRBD2 CASSLAGLAGNYEQFF TGCGCCAGCAGCTTGGCCGGGCTAGCGGGAAACTATGAGCAGTTCTTC
TRBJ1-5 TRBV12-3/TRBV12-4 - - CASSKIPWGPSNQPQHF TGTGCCAGCAGTAAAATACCTTGGGGGCCTAGCAATCAGCCCCAGCATTTT
TRBJ2-3 TRBV12-3/TRBV12-4 few TRBD2 CASSALTSGYGDTQYF TGTGCCAGCAGTGCCCTGACTAGCGGGTACGGGGATACGCAGTATTTT
TRBJ2-7 TRBV7-9 few - CASSLAPSNYEQYF TGTGCCAGCAGCTTAGCCCCTAGTAACTACGAGCAGTACTTC
TRBJ2-4 TRBV10-3 - - CAISEELTIVKNIQYF TGTGCCATCAGTGAGGAGCTAACGATAGTCAAAAACATTCAGTACTTC
TRBJ1-1 TRBV20-1 few TRBD1 CSATKTGVNTEAFF TGCAGTGCAACTAAGACAGGGGTGAACACTGAAGCTTTCTTT
TRBJ2-7 TRBV7-2 - TRBD2 CASSFTSGTYEQYF TGTGCCAGCAGCTTCACTAGCGGCACCTACGAGCAGTACTTC
TRBJ1-2 TRBV12-3/TRBV12-4 - TRBD1 CASSITGTGWGYTF TGTGCCAGCAGTATTACCGGGACAGGGTGGGGCTACACCTTC
TRBJ2-7 TRBV6-2/TRBV6-3 - TRBD2 CASSSELAGKYEQYF TGTGCCAGCAGTTCGGAACTAGCGGGGAAATACGAGCAGTACTTC
TRBJ2-3 TRBV10-3 few - CAISTGTFSTDTQYF TGTGCCATCAGTACCGGGACTTTTTCCACAGATACGCAGTATTTT
TRBJ2-7 TRBV12-3/TRBV12-4 - - CASSSWTYEQYF TGTGCCAGCAGTTCTTGGACATACGAGCAGTACTTC
TRBJ2-4 TRBV5-1 - - CASSLRALRDIQYF TGCGCCAGCAGCCTCCGGGCCCTACGGGACATTCAGTACTTC
TRBJ2-2 TRBV7-9 few - CASSLANDGELFF TGTGCCAGCAGCTTAGCGAACGACGGGGAGCTGTTTTTT
TRBJ1-2 TRBV27 - - CASSPQSGYGYTF TGTGCCAGCAGTCCACAGTCGGGCTATGGCTACACCTTC
TRBJ2-5 TRBV20-1 once TRBD1 CSARDRGVETQYF TGCAGTGCGAGGGACAGGGGGGTTGAGACCCAGTACTTC
TRBJ2-1 TRBV12-3/TRBV12-4 few - CASSGSGWTSSYNEQFF TGTGCCAGCAGTGGGTCTGGTTGGACCTCATCCTACAATGAGCAGTTCTTC
TRBJ2-3 TRBV20-1 - TRBD2 CSAGTSGPSSTDTQYF TGCAGTGCCGGGACTAGCGGACCTTCTAGCACAGATACGCAGTATTTT
TRBJ1-5 TRBV6-1 few - CASSGVGTSNQPQHF TGTGCCAGCAGTGGTGTGGGGACGAGCAATCAGCCCCAGCATTTT